The rows below give T cell receptor beta chains drawn from one sample of a study of beta chain features in type 1 diabetes. The method was immunoSEQ multiplex PCR; TCRdb's version includes in-frame clones alone and lacks a portion of them. This table has hundreds of thousands of clones, 10% to 15% appearing once. Sequencing input: naive CD4+ T cells from blood. Receptors originate from a man aged 18 to 30 in good health. The CDR3 runs from the conserved cysteine through the conserved F or W. D genes are given only for firm matches. Only part of the rows carry a size: once, few, many, or a class if the clone is expanded.

length	size	V	J	D	CDR3	DNA
15	NA	TRBV7-9	TRBJ2-3	NA	CASSYTPQNTDTQYF	TGTGCCAGCAGCTACACCCCCCAGAACACAGATACGCAGTATTTT
15	few	TRBV18	TRBJ2-7	TRBD2	CASSPGTSGPNEQYF	TGTGCCAGCTCCCCCGGGACTAGCGGGCCCAACGAGCAGTACTTC
14	NA	TRBV5-1	TRBJ1-2	NA	CASSTTPGDEGYTF	TGCGCCAGCAGCACAACCCCAGGGGATGAGGGCTACACCTTC
17	few	TRBV4-1	TRBJ2-7	TRBD2	CASSQDRLAGSSYEQYF	TGCGCCAGCAGCCAAGATCGACTAGCGGGAAGCTCCTACGAGCAGTACTTC
15	NA	TRBV27	TRBJ2-7	NA	CASSFSSTASYEQYF	TGTGCCAGCAGTTTTTCATCGACAGCTTCCTACGAGCAGTACTTC
15	NA	TRBV7-3	TRBJ2-7	TRBD1	CASSLRPGTVYEQYF	TGTGCCAGCAGCTTAAGGCCCGGGACAGTCTACGAGCAGTACTTC
16	few	TRBV30	TRBJ2-1	TRBD2	CAWSAPGIAGVGEQFF	TGTGCCTGGAGTGCCCCAGGCATAGCGGGGGTCGGTGAGCAGTTCTTC
11	NA	TRBV30	TRBJ2-7	NA	CAYTSSYEQYF	TGTGCCTACACGTCCTCCTACGAGCAGTACTTC
16	few	TRBV10-3	TRBJ2-1	NA	CAISERSLYEGNEQFF	TGTGCCATCAGTGAGCGGTCCCTTTACGAGGGTAATGAGCAGTTCTTC
17	few	TRBV4-3	TRBJ2-7	NA	CASSAHYPGTGAYEQYF	TGCGCCAGCAGCGCACATTATCCCGGGACGGGAGCCTACGAGCAGTACTTC
16	few	TRBV4-2	TRBJ1-5	NA	CASRGGGRDSNQPQHF	TGTGCCAGCAGGGGAGGTGGCAGGGACAGCAATCAGCCCCAGCATTTT
17	NA	TRBV7-2	TRBJ2-3	TRBD2	CASSFRLAGGLTDTQYF	TGTGCCAGCAGCTTCCGACTAGCGGGGGGGTTAACAGATACGCAGTATTTT
14	few	TRBV18	TRBJ2-1	NA	CASSPPNSENEQFF	TGTGCCAGCTCACCACCGAATTCGGAGAATGAGCAGTTCTTC
13	NA	TRBV18	TRBJ1-1	NA	CASSRGMNTEAFF	TGTGCCAGCTCACGGGGCATGAACACTGAAGCTTTCTTT
19	NA	TRBV4-3	TRBJ2-7	TRBD2	CASSQDDGTSGSRAYEQYF	TGCGCCAGCAGCCAAGATGATGGGACTAGCGGGAGTCGCGCCTACGAGCAGTACTTC
17	few	TRBV6-4	TRBJ2-3	TRBD1	CASSPGQGRGGADTQYF	TGTGCCAGCAGTCCGGGACAGGGGCGCGGAGGGGCAGATACGCAGTATTTT
14	few	TRBV5-4	TRBJ2-5	TRBD1	CASSSTGAAETQYF	TGTGCCAGCAGCTCCACAGGGGCCGCGGAGACCCAGTACTTC
15	few	TRBV5-6	TRBJ2-1	TRBD2	CASSSGTTSYNEQFF	TGTGCCAGCAGCTCCGGGACTACCTCCTACAATGAGCAGTTCTTC
12	many	TRBV29-1	TRBJ2-3	NA	CSGEEGQDTQYF	TGCAGCGGCGAGGAGGGTCAGGATACGCAGTATTTT
10	few	TRBV20-1	TRBJ1-1	NA	CSARGTEAFF	TGCAGTGCTAGAGGGACAGAAGCTTTCTTT
15	NA	TRBV2	TRBJ1-6	NA	CASRRGGSRSSPLHF	TGTGCCAGCCGGAGGGGTGGGAGTCGTAGTTCACCCCTCCACTTT
14	NA	TRBV29-1	TRBJ2-7	NA	CSVKDRGLSYEQYF	TGCAGCGTTAAAGACAGGGGACTATCCTACGAGCAGTACTTC
13	few	TRBV5-6	TRBJ1-1	NA	CASSLDRNTEAFF	TGTGCCAGCAGCTTGGACAGGAACACTGAAGCTTTCTTT
13	few	TRBV6-4	TRBJ2-1	NA	CASSEAAGTGQFF	TGTGCCAGCAGTGAAGCGGCGGGGACTGGGCAGTTCTTC
18	NA	TRBV27	TRBJ1-4	TRBD1	CASSFLGQGAGANEKLFF	TGTGCCAGCAGTTTCCTCGGACAGGGGGCCGGGGCTAATGAAAAACTGTTTTTT
13	NA	TRBV7-2	TRBJ2-3	TRBD1	CASSQGVTDTQYF	TGTGCCAGCAGCCAGGGGGTCACAGATACGCAGTATTTT
14	few	TRBV4-1	TRBJ2-5	NA	CASSQAGFQETQYF	TGCGCCAGCAGCCAAGCAGGGTTCCAAGAGACCCAGTACTTC
12	many	TRBV30	TRBJ2-7	NA	CAWSRGSGEQYF	TGTGCCTGGAGCAGGGGCTCGGGAGAGCAGTACTTC
14	few	TRBV5-1	TRBJ1-1	NA	CASSLGPGNTEAFF	TGCGCCAGCAGCTTGGGGCCAGGAAACACTGAAGCTTTCTTT
16	NA	TRBV25-1	TRBJ2-6	NA	CASSESWASGANVLTF	TGTGCCAGCAGTGAATCGTGGGCCTCTGGGGCCAACGTCCTGACTTTC
12	NA	TRBV6-5	TRBJ2-5	TRBD1	CASSRGYETQYF	TGTGCCAGCAGCAGGGGGTATGAGACCCAGTACTTC
16	few	TRBV19	TRBJ2-1	TRBD2	CASSNSGKALKNEQFF	TGTGCCAGTAGTAATAGCGGGAAGGCTTTGAAGAATGAGCAGTTCTTC
14	NA	TRBV10-3	TRBJ2-2	NA	CAISESRYTGELFF	TGTGCCATCAGTGAGTCGCGCTACACCGGGGAGCTGTTTTTT
15	few	TRBV28	TRBJ2-2	NA	CASTLLLGRTGELFF	TGTGCCAGCACCCTATTGCTGGGGCGGACCGGGGAGCTGTTTTTT
14	many	TRBV28	TRBJ2-3	NA	CASPSQSSTDTQYF	TGTGCCAGCCCTAGCCAGTCTAGCACAGATACGCAGTATTTT
15	few	TRBV11-2	TRBJ1-2	TRBD1	CASSSQPGQGYGYTF	TGTGCCAGCAGCTCACAGCCGGGACAGGGCTATGGCTACACCTTC